This TCR beta chain was observed in a study of tumor-infiltrating lymphocytes in oesophageal squamous cell carcinoma. Trimming left V 0 bases short and J 0 bases short, with 13 bases between. The V gene's germline CDR1 is SGHDT and CDR2 YYEEEE. The CDR3 consists of 16 residues. TCRdb itself ran the PCR reads through MiXCR, one entry per CDR3 protein. Of some 22,000 distinct CDR3 sequences listed, around 33% are singletons. This clonotype was detected ten times or more. The V call is TRBV5-6, the J call TRBJ2-7, with D perhaps TRBD2 (6 bases). Sequenced material: esophageal tumor tissue. This receptor was identified in a male donor with esophageal squamous cell carcinoma. CDR3 region: CASSLVGGESSYEQYF. CDR3 DNA: TGTGCCAGCAGCTTGGTCGGGGGAGAGAGCTCCTACGAGCAGTACTTC.